These 9 T cell receptor beta chains were sequenced from one sample in a study of blood T cell repertoires in COVID-19. Assay: immunoSEQ multiplex PCR; the TCRdb copy retains only in-frame clones and omits some. The data contain 200,000 to 250,000 clones, 86% of them singletons. The material sequenced was peripheral blood. These receptors all stem from a man aged 55 to 70 with acute or convalescent COVID-19.

V is TRBV19 and J is TRBJ1-5; TRBD1 matches 11 bases. From germline, CDR1 is LNHDA and CDR2 SQIVND (reference sequence). The ends lost 5 bases at V and 4 bases at J; junction bases unmatched: 4. The CDR3 length is 15 residues. In nucleotides, the CDR3 is TGTGCCAGTAGTCAAGGACAGGGGGCAAATCAGCCCCAGCATTTT. It yields the protein CASSQGQGANQPQHF.

The chain employs TRBV6-6 and TRBJ2-5, with D possibly matching TRBD2 (5 bases). CDR1 is MNHNY and CDR2 is SVGAGI in the germline V gene (reference sequence). The V end was cut by 9 bases, the J end by 2 bases, with 16 bases between. This CDR3 is 14 amino acids long. This chain's CDR3 is CASLGGRLQETQYF. The CDR3 region has the DNA TGTGCCAGTCTAGGAGGCAGGCTACAAGAGACCCAGTACTTC.

The V gene is TRBV9, the J gene TRBJ2-1; possible D gene TRBD2, 5 bases. Germline V gene sequence: CDR1 SGDLS, CDR2 YYNGEE. Deletions cut 4 bases from V and 3 bases from J, with 14 bases between. The CDR3 totals 15 residues. CDR3 sequence reads: CASSPEGGYYNEQFF. The CDR3 DNA is TGTGCCAGCAGCCCAGAAGGAGGATACTACAATGAGCAGTTCTTC.

This chain connects TRBV5-1 to TRBJ2-5; D uncertain. This CDR3 comprises 13 residues. Germline CDR1 and CDR2: SGHRS and YFSETQ. Trimming removed 3 bases from V and 2 bases from J, with 8 bases in between. The CDR3 sequence is CASSSQLQETQYF. CDR3 nucleotides: TGCGCCAGCAGCTCGCAACTACAAGAGACCCAGTACTTC.

This clone occurred once. The CDR3 coding sequence is TGTGCCACCAGCAGAGACAACAGGGAACAAGGCAATCAGCCCCAGCATTTT. Its protein is CATSRDNREQGNQPQHF. This rearrangement joins TRBV15 to TRBJ1-5; D perhaps matches TRBD1 (6 bases). Trimming removed 0 bases from V and 2 bases from J, with 14 bases in between. Germline V gives CDR1 LNHNV, CDR2 YYDKDF (reference sequence). This CDR3 has 17 amino acids. Full variable domain (missing parts from reference TRBV15 and TRBJ1-5): DAMVIQNPRYQVTQFGKPVTLSCSQTLNHNVMYWYQQKSSQAPKLLFHYYDKDFNNEADTPDNFQSRRPNTSFCFLDIRSPGLGDTAMYLCATSRDNREQGNQPQHFGDGTRLSIL.

This clone was counted once. The chain uses TRBV27 and TRBJ1-1; weak D call: TRBD1 (6 bases). V was pared by 3 bases and J by 5 bases, with 10 bases between. The germline CDR1 and CDR2 sequences are MNHEY and SMNVEV (reference sequence). The CDR3 length is 13 residues. CDR3 sequence (DNA): TGTGCCAGCAGTTTCCCGAGGGGGACTGAAGCTTTCTTT. The encoded protein is CASSFPRGTEAFF.

The CDR3 DNA follows: TGTGCCAGCAGTCCCGGGACTGGGAACAATGAGCAGTTCTTC. It encodes CASSPGTGNNEQFF. This chain links TRBV6-5 with TRBJ2-1; D may be TRBD2 (6 bases). V lost 5 bases to trimming and J lost 5 bases, with 13 bases between them. Looked up from germline, CDR1 is MNHEY and CDR2 is SVGAGI. This CDR3 contains 14 residues.

The rearrangement joins TRBV18 to TRBJ1-3; D might be TRBD1 (6 bases). From germline, CDR1 is KGHSH and CDR2 LQKENI. The CDR3 sequence is 15 residues long. The V end lost 2 bases, the J end lost 4 bases, and 12 bases lay between the germline ends. This chain's CDR3 is CASSPVSGVGNTIYF. Here the CDR3 DNA reads TGTGCCAGCTCACCAGTGTCAGGGGTCGGAAACACCATATATTTT. The complete variable domain, with remaining parts taken from reference TRBV18 and TRBJ1-3, reads NAGVMQNPRHLVRRRGQEARLRCSPMKGHSHVYWYRQLPEEGLKFMVYLQKENIIDESGMPKERFSAEFPKEGPSILRIQQVVRGDSAAYFCASSPVSGVGNTIYFGEGSWLTVV.

The chain couples TRBV5-5 to TRBJ1-5; 7 bases fit TRBD1. Trimming cost V 0 bases and J 3 bases; bases outside gene matches: 6. CDR1 and CDR2 from the germline V gene are SGHKS and YYEKEE (reference sequence). The CDR3 spans 16 residues. The CDR3 coding sequence is TGTGCCAGCAGCTTGGAACCGGGACAGAACAATCAGCCCCAGCATTTT. Encoded protein: CASSLEPGQNNQPQHF.